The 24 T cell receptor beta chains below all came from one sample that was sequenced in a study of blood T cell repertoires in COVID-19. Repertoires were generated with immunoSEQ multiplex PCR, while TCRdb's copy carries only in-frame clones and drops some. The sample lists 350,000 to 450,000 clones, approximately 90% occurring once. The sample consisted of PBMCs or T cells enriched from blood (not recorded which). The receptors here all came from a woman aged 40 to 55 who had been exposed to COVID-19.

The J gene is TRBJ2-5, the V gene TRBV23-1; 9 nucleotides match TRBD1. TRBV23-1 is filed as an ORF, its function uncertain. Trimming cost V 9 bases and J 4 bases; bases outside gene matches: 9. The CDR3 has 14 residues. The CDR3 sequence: CASNTGGGGETQYF. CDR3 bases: TGCGCCAGTAACACAGGGGGCGGAGGAGAGACCCAGTACTTC.

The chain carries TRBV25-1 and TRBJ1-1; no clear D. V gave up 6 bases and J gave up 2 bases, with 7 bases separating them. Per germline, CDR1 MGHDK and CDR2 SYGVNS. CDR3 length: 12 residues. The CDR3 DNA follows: TGTGCCAGCAGGCGGTACAACACTGAAGCTTTCTTT. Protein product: CASRRYNTEAFF.

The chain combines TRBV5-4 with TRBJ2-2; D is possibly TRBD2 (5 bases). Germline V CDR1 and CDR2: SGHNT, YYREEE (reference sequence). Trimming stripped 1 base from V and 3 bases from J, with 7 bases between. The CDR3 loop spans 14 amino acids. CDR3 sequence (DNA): TGTGCCAGCAGCTTGAGAGGGTACACCGGGGAGCTGTTTTTT. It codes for CASSLRGYTGELFF.

The CDR3 region is CSASALVLGSGNTIYF. CDR3 in DNA: TGCAGTGCTAGTGCTTTAGTCCTCGGCTCTGGAAACACCATATATTTT. This chain links TRBV20-1 with TRBJ1-3; D uncertain. Germline CDR1 DFQATT, CDR2 SNEGSKA (reference sequence). This CDR3 region has 16 residues. The V end was cut by 3 bases, the J end by 0 bases, with 15 bases between.

CDR3 loop: CASSLKWASPLHF. DNA of the CDR3: TGTGCCAGCAGCTTAAAGTGGGCATCACCCCTCCACTTT. The rearrangement joins TRBV11-2 to TRBJ1-6; D is ambiguous. The CDR3 runs 13 residues. CDR1 and CDR2 (germline): SGHAT, FQNNGV. Trimming took 2 bases from V and 10 from J, leaving 9 bases between them.

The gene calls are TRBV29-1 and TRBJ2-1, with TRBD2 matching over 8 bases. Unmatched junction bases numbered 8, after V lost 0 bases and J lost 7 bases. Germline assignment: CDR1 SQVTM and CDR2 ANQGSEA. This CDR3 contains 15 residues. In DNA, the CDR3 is TGCAGCGTTGAAGATCTCCTAGCGGGTACTAATGAGCAGTTCTTC. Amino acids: CSVEDLLAGTNEQFF.

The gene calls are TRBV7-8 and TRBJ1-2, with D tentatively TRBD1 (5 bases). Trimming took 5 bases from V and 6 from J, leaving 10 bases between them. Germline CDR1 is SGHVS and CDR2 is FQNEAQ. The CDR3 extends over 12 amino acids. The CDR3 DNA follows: TGTGCCAGCAGCCAGCAGGGCGATGGCTACACCTTC. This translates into CASSQQGDGYTF. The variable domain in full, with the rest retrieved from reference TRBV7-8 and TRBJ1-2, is GAGVSQSPRYKVAKRGQDVALRCDPISGHVSLFWYQQALGQGPEFLTYFQNEAQLDKSGLPSDRFFAERPEGSVSTLKIQRTQQEDSAVYLCASSQQGDGYTFGSGTRLTVV.

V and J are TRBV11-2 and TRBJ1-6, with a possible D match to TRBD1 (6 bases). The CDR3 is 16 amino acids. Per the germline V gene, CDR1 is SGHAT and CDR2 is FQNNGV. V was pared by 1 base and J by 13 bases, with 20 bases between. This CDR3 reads CASSLGVGGALDPLHF. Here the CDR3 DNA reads TGTGCCAGCAGCTTAGGAGTCGGGGGGGCACTTGATCCCCTCCACTTT.

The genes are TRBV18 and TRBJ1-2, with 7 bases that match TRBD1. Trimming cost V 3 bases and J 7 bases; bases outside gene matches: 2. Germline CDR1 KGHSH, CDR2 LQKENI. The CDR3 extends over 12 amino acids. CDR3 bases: TGTGCCAGCTCACCGGGACAGACTGGCTACACCTTC. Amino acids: CASSPGQTGYTF.

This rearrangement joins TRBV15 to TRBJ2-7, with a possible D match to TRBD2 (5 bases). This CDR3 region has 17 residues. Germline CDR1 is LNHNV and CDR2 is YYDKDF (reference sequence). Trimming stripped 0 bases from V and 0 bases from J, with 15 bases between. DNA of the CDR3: TGTGCCACCAGCAGAGACGTGGCGGGTCCCCTCTCCTACGAGCAGTACTTC. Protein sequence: CATSRDVAGPLSYEQYF. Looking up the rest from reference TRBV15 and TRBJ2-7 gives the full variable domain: DAMVIQNPRYQVTQFGKPVTLSCSQTLNHNVMYWYQQKSSQAPKLLFHYYDKDFNNEADTPDNFQSRRPNTSFCFLDIRSPGLGDTAMYLCATSRDVAGPLSYEQYFGPGTRLTVT.

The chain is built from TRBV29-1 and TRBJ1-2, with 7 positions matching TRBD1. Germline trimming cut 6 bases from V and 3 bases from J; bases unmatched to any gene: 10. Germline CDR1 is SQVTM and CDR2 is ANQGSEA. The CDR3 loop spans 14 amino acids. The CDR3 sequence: CSVYYGQADYGYTF. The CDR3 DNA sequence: TGCAGCGTCTACTATGGACAGGCCGACTATGGCTACACCTTC.

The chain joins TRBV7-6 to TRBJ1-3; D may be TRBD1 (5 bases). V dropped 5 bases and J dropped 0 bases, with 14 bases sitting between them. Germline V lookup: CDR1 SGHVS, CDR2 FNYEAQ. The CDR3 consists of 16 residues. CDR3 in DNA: TGTGCCAGCAGCCCTTCAGGGCCAACCTCTGGAAACACCATATATTTT. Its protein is CASSPSGPTSGNTIYF.

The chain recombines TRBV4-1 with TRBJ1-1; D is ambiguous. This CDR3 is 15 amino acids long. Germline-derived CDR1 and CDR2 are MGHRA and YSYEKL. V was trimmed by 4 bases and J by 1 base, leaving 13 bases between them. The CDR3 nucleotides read TGCGCCAGCAGCCCCCTCGGAGGCTCGAACACTGAAGCTTTCTTT. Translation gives CASSPLGGSNTEAFF.

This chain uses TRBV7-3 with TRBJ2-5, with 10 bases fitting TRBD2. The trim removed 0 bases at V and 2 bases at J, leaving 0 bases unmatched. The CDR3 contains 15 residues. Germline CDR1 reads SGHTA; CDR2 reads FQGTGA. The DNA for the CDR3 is TGTGCCAGCAGCTTAACTAGCGGGGGGCAAGAGACCCAGTACTTC. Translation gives CASSLTSGGQETQYF.

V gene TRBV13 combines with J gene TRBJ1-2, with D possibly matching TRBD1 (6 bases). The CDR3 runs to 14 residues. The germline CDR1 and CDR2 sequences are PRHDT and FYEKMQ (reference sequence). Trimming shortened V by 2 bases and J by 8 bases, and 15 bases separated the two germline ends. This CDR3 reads CASSLSNRVLGYTF. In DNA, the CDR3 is TGTGCCAGCAGCTTATCTAACAGGGTACTCGGCTACACCTTC.

The CDR3 DNA reads TGTGCTTGCGAGGTGGTGAGCAATCAGCCCCAGCATTTT. Amino acid sequence: CACEVVSNQPQHF. The chain couples TRBV28 to TRBJ1-5; D is uncertain. CDR3 size: 13 residues. Germline V gene lookup returns CDR1 MDHEN and CDR2 SYDVKM.

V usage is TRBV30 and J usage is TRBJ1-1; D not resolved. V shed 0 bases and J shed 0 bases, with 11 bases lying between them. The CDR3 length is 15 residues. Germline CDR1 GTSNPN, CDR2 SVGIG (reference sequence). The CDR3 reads CAWSVRSGVNTEAFF. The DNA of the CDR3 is TGTGCCTGGAGTGTACGCAGCGGCGTGAACACTGAAGCTTTCTTT.

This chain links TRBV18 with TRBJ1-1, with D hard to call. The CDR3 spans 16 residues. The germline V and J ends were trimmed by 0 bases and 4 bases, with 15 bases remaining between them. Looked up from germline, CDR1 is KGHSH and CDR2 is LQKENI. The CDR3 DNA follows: TGTGCCAGCTCACCACCGGGGAGGCTTCTGGGCACTGAAGCTTTCTTT. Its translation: CASSPPGRLLGTEAFF. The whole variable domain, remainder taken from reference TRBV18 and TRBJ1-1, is NAGVMQNPRHLVRRRGQEARLRCSPMKGHSHVYWYRQLPEEGLKFMVYLQKENIIDESGMPKERFSAEFPKEGPSILRIQQVVRGDSAAYFCASSPPGRLLGTEAFFGQGTRLTVV.

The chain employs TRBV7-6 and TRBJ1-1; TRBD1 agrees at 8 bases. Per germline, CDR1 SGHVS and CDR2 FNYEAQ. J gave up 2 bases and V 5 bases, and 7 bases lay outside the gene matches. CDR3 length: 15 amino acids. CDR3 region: CASSAKTGGNTEAFF. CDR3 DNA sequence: TGTGCCAGCAGCGCAAAAACAGGGGGTAACACTGAAGCTTTCTTT.

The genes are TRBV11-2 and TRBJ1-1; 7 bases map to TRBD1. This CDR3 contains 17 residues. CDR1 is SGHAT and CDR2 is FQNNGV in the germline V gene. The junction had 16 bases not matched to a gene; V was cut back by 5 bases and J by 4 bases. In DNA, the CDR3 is TGTGCCAGCAGCCGAGACAGGGTAGGATCGTTTGGCACTGAAGCTTTCTTT. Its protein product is CASSRDRVGSFGTEAFF.

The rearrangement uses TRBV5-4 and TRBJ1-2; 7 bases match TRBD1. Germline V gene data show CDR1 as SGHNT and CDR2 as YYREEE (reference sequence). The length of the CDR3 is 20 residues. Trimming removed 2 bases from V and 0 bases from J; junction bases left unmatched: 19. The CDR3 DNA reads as TGTGCCAGCAGCTTTTTTCGGGACAGAGGCTCGCCCTCCTCTAACTATGGCTACACCTTC. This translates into CASSFFRDRGSPSSNYGYTF. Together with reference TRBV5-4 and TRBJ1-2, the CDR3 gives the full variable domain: ETGVTQSPTHLIKTRGQQVTLRCSSQSGHNTVSWYQQALGQGPQFIFQYYREEENGRGNFPPRFSGLQFPNYSSELNVNALELDDSALYLCASSFFRDRGSPSSNYGYTFGSGTRLTVV.

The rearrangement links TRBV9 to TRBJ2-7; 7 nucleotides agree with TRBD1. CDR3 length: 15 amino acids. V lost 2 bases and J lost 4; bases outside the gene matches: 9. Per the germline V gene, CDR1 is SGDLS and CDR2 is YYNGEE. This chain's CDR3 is CASSVSGAQGYEQYF. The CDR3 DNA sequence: TGTGCCAGCAGCGTGAGTGGGGCACAGGGGTACGAGCAGTACTTC.

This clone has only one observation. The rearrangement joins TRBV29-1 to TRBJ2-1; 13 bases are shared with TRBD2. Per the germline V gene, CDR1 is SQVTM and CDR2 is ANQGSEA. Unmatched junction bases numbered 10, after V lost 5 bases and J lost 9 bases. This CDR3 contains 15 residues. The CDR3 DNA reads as TGCAGCGTTACTTGGACTAGCGGGAGCAGTAGTGAGCAGTTCTTC. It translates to CSVTWTSGSSSEQFF.

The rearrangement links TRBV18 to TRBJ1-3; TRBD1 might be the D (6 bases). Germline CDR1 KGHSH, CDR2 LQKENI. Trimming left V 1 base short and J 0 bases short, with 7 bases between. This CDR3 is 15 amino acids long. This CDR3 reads CASSPQGVSGNTIYF. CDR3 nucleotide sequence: TGTGCCAGCTCACCACAGGGGGTCTCTGGAAACACCATATATTTT. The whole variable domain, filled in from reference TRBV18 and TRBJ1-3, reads NAGVMQNPRHLVRRRGQEARLRCSPMKGHSHVYWYRQLPEEGLKFMVYLQKENIIDESGMPKERFSAEFPKEGPSILRIQQVVRGDSAAYFCASSPQGVSGNTIYFGEGSWLTVV.